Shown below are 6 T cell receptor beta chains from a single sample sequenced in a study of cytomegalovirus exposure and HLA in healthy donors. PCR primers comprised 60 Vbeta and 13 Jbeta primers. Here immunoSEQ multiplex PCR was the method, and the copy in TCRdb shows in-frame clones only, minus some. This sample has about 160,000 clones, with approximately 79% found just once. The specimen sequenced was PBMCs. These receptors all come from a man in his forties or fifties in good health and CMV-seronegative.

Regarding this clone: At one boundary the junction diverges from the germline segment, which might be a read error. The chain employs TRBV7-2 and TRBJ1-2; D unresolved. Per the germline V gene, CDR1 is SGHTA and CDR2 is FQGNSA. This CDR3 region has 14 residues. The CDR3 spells CASSSDTGINTALF. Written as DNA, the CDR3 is TGTGCCAGCAGCTCCGATACCGGGATCAACACTGCTCTCTTC.

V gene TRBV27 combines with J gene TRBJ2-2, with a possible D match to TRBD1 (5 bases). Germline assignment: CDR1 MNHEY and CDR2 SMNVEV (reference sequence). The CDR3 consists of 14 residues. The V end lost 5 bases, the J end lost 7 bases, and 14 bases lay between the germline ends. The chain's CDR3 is CASSPTQGGGELFF. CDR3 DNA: TGTGCCAGCAGTCCAACTCAGGGTGGCGGGGAGCTGTTTTTT.

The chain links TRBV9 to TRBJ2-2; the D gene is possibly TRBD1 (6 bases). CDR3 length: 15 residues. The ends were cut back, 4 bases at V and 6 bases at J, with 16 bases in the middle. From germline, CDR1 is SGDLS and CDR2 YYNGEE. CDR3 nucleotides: TGTGCCAGCAGCAACAACAGGGTTTCCGCCGGGGAGCTGTTTTTT. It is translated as CASSNNRVSAGELFF.

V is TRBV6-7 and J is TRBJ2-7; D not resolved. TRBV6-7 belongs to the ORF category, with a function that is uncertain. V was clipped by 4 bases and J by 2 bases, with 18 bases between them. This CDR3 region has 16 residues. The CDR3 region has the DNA TGTGCCAGCAGTTCCAGACGATCGGAGAGGCCCTACGAGCAGTACTTC. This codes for CASSSRRSERPYEQYF.

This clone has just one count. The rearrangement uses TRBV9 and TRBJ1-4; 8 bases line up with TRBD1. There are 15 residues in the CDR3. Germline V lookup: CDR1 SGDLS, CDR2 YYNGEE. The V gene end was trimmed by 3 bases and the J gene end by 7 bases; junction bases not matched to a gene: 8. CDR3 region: CASSADRVKGEKLFF. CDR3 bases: TGTGCCAGCAGCGCGGACAGGGTGAAAGGTGAAAAACTGTTTTTT.

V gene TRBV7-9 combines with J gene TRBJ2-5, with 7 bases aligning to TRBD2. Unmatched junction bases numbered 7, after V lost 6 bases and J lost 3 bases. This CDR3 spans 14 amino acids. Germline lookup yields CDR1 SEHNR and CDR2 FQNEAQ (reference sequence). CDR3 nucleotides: TGTGCCAGCAGTCTTGCGGGGGTGGAAGAGACCCAGTACTTC. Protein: CASSLAGVEETQYF. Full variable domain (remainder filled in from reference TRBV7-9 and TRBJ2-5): DTGVSQNPRHKITKRGQNVTFRCDPISEHNRLYWYRQTLGQGPEFLTYFQNEAQLEKSRLLSDRFSAERPKGSFSTLEIQRTEQGDSAMYLCASSLAGVEETQYFGPGTRLLVL.